The clone carrying this T cell receptor beta chain was seen more than once but under ten times. The CDR3 is made up of 12 amino acids. Trimming removed 8 bases at V and 3 bases at J, with 11 bases between. The sample comes from a study of T-cell memory formation after mild COVID-19. Using its own MiXCR run on the 5' RACE reads, TCRdb lists one record per CDR3 protein. The sample yields about 430,000 distinct CDR3 sequences, approximately 24% seen once. Sequencing used PBMCs or a T cell subset sorted from them (not recorded which). V usage is TRBV12-3 or TRBV12-4 and J usage is TRBJ2-7; D may correspond to TRBD1 or TRBD2 (6 bases each). This clonotype was obtained from an adult woman who had mild COVID-19 (a few samples of this study predate the infection). Cell type and time point are not known. The CDR3 DNA sequence: TGTGCCAGCTCAGGGGAGGTCTACGAGCAGTACTTC. Amino acid sequence: CASSGEVYEQYF.